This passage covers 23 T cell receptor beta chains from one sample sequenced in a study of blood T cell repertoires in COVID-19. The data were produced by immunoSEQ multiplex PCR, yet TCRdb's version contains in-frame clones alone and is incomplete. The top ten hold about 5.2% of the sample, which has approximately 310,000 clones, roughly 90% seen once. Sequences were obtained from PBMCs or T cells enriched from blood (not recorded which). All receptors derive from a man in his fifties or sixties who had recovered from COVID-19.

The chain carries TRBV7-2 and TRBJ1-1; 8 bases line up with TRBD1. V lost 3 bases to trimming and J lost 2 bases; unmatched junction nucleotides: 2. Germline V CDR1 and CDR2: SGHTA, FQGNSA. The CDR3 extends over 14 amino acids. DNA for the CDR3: TGTGCCAGCAGCTTTCAGGGGGCAAACACTGAAGCTTTCTTT. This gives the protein CASSFQGANTEAFF.

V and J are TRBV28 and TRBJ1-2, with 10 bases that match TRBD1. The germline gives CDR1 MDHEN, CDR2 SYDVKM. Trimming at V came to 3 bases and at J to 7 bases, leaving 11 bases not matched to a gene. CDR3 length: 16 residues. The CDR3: CASSFALPGQGIGYTF. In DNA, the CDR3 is TGTGCCAGCAGTTTTGCCCTGCCGGGACAGGGGATTGGCTACACCTTC.

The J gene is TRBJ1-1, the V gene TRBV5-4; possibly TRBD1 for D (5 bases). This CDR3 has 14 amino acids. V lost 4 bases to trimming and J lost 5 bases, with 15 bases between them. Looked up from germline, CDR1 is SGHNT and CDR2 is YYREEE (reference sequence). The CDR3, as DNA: TGTGCCAGCAGCCCTTGGGGGGGGAGAACTGAAGCTTTCTTT. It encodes CASSPWGGRTEAFF.

The CDR3 here is CASTQDRVTEAFF. The CDR3 DNA reads as TGTGCCAGCACACAGGACAGGGTTACTGAAGCTTTCTTT. The gene calls are TRBV28 and TRBJ1-1; TRBD1 matches 8 bases. The CDR3 length is 13 residues. The germline V gene encodes CDR1 MDHEN and CDR2 SYDVKM. V dropped 7 bases and J dropped 5; count of bases not matched to a gene: 6.

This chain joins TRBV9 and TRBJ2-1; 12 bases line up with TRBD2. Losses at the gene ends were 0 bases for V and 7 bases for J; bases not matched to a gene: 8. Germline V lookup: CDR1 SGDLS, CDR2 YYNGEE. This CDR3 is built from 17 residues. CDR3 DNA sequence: TGTGCCAGCAGCGTAGCCCCTAGCGGGAGGGCCTGGAATGAGCAGTTCTTC. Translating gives CASSVAPSGRAWNEQFF.

In DNA form, the CDR3 reads TGTGCCAGCAGTGAAGGGCCCACACTAGCGGGAGACTACGAGCAGTACTTC. Translation gives CASSEGPTLAGDYEQYF. The chain couples TRBV2 to TRBJ2-7, with 11 bases lining up with TRBD2. Per the germline V gene, CDR1 is SNHLY and CDR2 is FYNNEI. The ends lost 1 base at V and 3 bases at J; junction bases unmatched: 8. This CDR3 region has 17 residues.

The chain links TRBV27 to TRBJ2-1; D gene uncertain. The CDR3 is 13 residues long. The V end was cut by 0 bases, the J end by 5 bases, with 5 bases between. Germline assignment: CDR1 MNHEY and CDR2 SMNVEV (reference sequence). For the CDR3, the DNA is TGTGCCAGCAGTTTATCGTCCGACAATGAGCAGTTCTTC. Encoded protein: CASSLSSDNEQFF.

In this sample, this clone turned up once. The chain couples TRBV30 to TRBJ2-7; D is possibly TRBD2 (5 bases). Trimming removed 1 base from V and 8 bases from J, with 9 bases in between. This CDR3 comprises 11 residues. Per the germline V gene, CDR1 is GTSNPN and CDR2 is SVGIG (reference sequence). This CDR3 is CAWSGRGKQYF. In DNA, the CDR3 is TGTGCCTGGAGTGGAAGAGGGAAGCAGTACTTC.

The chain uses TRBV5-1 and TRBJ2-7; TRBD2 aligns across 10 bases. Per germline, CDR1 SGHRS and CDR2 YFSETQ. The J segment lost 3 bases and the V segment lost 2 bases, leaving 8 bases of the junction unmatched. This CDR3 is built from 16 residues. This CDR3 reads CASSLGLAVGGYEQYF. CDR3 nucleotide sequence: TGCGCCAGCAGCTTAGGACTAGCGGTCGGAGGCTACGAGCAGTACTTC. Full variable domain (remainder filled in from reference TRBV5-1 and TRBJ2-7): KAGVTQTPRYLIKTRGQQVTLSCSPISGHRSVSWYQQTPGQGLQFLFEYFSETQRNKGNFPGRFSGRQFSNSRSEMNVSTLELGDSALYLCASSLGLAVGGYEQYFGPGTRLTVT.

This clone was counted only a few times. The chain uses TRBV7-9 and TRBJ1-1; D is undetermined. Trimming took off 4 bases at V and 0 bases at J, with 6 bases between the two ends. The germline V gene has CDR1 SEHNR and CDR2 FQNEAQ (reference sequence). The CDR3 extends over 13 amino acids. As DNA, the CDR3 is TGTGCCAGCAGCTCTCAGATGAACACTGAAGCTTTCTTT. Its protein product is CASSSQMNTEAFF.

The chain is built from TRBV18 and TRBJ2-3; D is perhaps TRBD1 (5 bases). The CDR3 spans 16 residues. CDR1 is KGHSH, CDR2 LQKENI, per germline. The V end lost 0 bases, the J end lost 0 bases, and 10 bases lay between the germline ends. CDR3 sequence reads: CASSPPTVPSTDTQYF. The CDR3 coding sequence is TGTGCCAGCTCACCACCGACAGTTCCTAGCACAGATACGCAGTATTTT.

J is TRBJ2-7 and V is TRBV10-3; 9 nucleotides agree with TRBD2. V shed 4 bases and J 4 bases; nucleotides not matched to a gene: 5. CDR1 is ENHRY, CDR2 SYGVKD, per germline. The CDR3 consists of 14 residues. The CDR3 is CAISVSGSPYEQYF. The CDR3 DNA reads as TGTGCCATCAGTGTTAGCGGGAGTCCTTACGAGCAGTACTTC.

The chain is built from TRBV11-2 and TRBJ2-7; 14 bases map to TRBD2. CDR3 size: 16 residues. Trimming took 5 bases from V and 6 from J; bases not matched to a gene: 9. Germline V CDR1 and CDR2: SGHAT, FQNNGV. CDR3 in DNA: TGTGCCAGCAGCACCGGGACTAGCGGGAGACGGGGCGAGCAGTACTTC. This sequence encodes CASSTGTSGRRGEQYF.

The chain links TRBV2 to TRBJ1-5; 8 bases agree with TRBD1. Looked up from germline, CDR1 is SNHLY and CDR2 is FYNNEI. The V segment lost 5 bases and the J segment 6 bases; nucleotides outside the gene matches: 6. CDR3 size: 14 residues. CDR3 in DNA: TGTGCCAGCAGTACACAGGGGGGGTTTCAGCCCCAGCATTTT. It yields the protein CASSTQGGFQPQHF.

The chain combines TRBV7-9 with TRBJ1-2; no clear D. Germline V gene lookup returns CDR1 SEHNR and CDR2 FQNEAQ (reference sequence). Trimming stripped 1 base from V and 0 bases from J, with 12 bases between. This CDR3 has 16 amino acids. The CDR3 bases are TGTGCCAGCAGCTTAGAGTCCCTCAGTCCTAACTATGGCTACACCTTC. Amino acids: CASSLESLSPNYGYTF.

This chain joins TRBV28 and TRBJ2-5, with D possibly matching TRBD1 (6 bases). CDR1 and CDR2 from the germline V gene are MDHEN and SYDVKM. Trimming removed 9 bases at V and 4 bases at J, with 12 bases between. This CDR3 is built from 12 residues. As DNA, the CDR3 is TGTGCCAGTAGGGGGTTTGGAGAGACCCAGTACTTC. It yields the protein CASRGFGETQYF.

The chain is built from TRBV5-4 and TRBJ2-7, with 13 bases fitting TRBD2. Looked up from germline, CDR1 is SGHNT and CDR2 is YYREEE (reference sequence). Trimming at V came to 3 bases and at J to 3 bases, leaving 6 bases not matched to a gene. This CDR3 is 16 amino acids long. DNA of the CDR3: TGTGCCAGCAGCTCTAGACTAGCGGGAGGACTCTACGAGCAGTACTTC. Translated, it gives CASSSRLAGGLYEQYF.

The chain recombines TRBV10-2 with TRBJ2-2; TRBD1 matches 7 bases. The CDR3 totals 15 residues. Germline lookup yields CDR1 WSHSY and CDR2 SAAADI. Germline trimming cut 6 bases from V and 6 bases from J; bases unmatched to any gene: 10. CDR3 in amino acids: CASRPGQSRAGELFF. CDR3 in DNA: TGCGCCAGCAGGCCGGGACAGTCGAGGGCCGGGGAGCTGTTTTTT.

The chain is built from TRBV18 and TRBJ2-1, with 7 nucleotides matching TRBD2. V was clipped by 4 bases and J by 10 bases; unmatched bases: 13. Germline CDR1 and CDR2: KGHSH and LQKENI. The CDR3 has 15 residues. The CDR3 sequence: CASSLGTTMGVEQFF. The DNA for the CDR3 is TGTGCCAGCTCACTCGGGACTACAATGGGGGTCGAGCAGTTCTTC.

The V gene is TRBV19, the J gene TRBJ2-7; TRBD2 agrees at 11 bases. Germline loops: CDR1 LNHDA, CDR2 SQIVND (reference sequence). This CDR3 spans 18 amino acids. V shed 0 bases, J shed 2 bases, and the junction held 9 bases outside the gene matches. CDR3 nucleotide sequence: TGTGCCAGTAGTATAGAGGGACGGCTGGGACTAGCGGCCTACGAGCAGTACTTC. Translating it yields CASSIEGRLGLAAYEQYF.

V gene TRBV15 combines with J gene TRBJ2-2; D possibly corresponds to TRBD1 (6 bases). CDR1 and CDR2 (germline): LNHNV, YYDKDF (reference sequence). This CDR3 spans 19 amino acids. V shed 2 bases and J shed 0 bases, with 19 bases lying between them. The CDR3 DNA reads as TGTGCCACCAGCAGAACTTTGGTTAGGGACACGTCGAACACCGGGGAGCTGTTTTTT. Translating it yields CATSRTLVRDTSNTGELFF.

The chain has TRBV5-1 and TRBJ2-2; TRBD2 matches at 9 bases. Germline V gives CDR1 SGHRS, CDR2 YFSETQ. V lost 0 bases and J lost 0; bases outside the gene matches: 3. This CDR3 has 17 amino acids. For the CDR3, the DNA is TGCGCCAGCAGCTTGGTAGCGGGAGACCCGAACACCGGGGAGCTGTTTTTT. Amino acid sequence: CASSLVAGDPNTGELFF.

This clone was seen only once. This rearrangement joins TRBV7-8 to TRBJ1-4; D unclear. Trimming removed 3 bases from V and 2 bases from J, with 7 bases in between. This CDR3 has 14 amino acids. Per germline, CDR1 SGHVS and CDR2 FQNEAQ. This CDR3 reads CASSFRETNEKLFF. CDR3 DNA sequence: TGTGCCAGCAGCTTCCGGGAGACTAATGAAAAACTGTTTTTT.